The 18 T cell receptor beta chains given below trace back to one sample, sequenced in a study of TIL therapy for anti-PD-1-resistant metastatic lung cancer. Sequencing used immunoSEQ v3. Assay used: immunoSEQ multiplex PCR; TCRdb lists only in-frame clones, some missing. The sample includes 20,000 to 30,000 clones, roughly 63% of them seen just once. Time point reported: pre-treatment sample, taken before nivolumab and TIL therapy. Tumor tissue came from excised metastases, mostly pleural nodules or supraclavicular lymph nodes. Source: tumor tissue, taken at baseline. These receptors were taken from a woman between 30 and 85 years old with non-small cell lung cancer.

Only a few counts were recorded for this clone. The chain is built from TRBV6-1 and TRBJ1-2; D is unclear. V was clipped by 2 bases and J by 10 bases, with 14 bases between them. Germline CDR1 reads MNHNS; CDR2 reads SASEGT. The CDR3 sequence is 13 residues long. The CDR3 coding sequence is TGTGCCAGCAGTGAAATAGACATCCAAGCCTACACCTTC. Translation: CASSEIDIQAYTF.

CDR3 residues: CASSLVEGVYEQFF. The DNA of the CDR3 is TGTGCCAGCAGCTTAGTGGAGGGAGTCTATGAGCAGTTCTTC. The V call is TRBV11-2, the J call TRBJ2-1; possibly TRBD2 for D (6 bases). This CDR3 is 14 amino acids long. Trimming took 1 base from V and 8 from J, leaving 12 bases between them. Germline assignment: CDR1 SGHAT and CDR2 FQNNGV.

This clone was detected only once. This rearrangement joins TRBV13 to TRBJ1-1, with 7 bases lining up with TRBD1. This CDR3 comprises 16 residues. Germline-derived CDR1 and CDR2 are PRHDT and FYEKMQ (reference sequence). Losses at the gene ends were 5 bases for V and 0 bases for J; bases not matched to a gene: 9. The CDR3 loop reads CASSVRGSGLNTEAFF. CDR3 coding DNA: TGTGCCAGCAGCGTCAGGGGGTCAGGGTTGAACACTGAAGCTTTCTTT.

This clone was counted only a few times. This chain uses TRBV5-6 with TRBJ2-7, with D possibly TRBD2 on 6 matching bases. The CDR3 is 13 residues long. Trimming removed 2 bases from V and 1 base from J, with 7 bases in between. Looked up from germline, CDR1 is SGHDT and CDR2 is YYEEEE. The CDR3 DNA follows: TGTGCCAGCAGCTTCGCGGGATCCTACGAGCAGTACTTC. Translating gives CASSFAGSYEQYF.

The chain joins TRBV6-1 to TRBJ2-4, with 9 positions matching TRBD1. This CDR3 is built from 13 residues. CDR1 is MNHNS and CDR2 is SASEGT in the germline V gene. V lost 5 bases to trimming and J lost 8 bases; unmatched junction nucleotides: 4. CDR3 coding DNA: TGTGCCAGCAGTTCGGACAGGGGCGACATTCAGTACTTC. Its translation is CASSSDRGDIQYF.

V is TRBV5-6 and J is TRBJ2-7; D is possibly TRBD2 (5 bases). Trimming removed 2 bases from V and 4 bases from J, with 13 bases in between. The CDR3 covers 14 residues. Germline CDR1 and CDR2: SGHDT and YYEEEE. As DNA, the CDR3 is TGTGCCAGCAGCTTACCCGGAGGATCTTACGAGCAGTACTTC. The encoded protein is CASSLPGGSYEQYF.

The chain carries TRBV5-1 and TRBJ2-6; D gene unclear. V shed 4 bases and J shed 3 bases, with 5 bases lying between them. Germline lookup yields CDR1 SGHRS and CDR2 YFSETQ. The CDR3 covers 13 residues. The chain's CDR3 is CASSRDGANVLTF. DNA of the CDR3: TGCGCCAGCAGCCGAGATGGGGCCAACGTCCTGACTTTC. The full variable domain, in which reference TRBV5-1 and TRBJ2-6 provide the parts outside the CDR3, is KAGVTQTPRYLIKTRGQQVTLSCSPISGHRSVSWYQQTPGQGLQFLFEYFSETQRNKGNFPGRFSGRQFSNSRSEMNVSTLELGDSALYLCASSRDGANVLTFGAGSRLTVL.

The rearrangement links TRBV9 to TRBJ2-1, with D unresolved. The germline CDR1 and CDR2 sequences are SGDLS and YYNGEE. The CDR3 has 14 amino acids. Between the trimmed V and J ends, which lost 4 bases and 5 bases, there was a span of 13 bases. The CDR3 coding sequence is TGTGCCAGCAGCACCCTCATGAGAGACAATGAGCAGTTCTTC. Translating gives CASSTLMRDNEQFF.

The V gene is TRBV6-5, the J gene TRBJ2-7, with TRBD2 identical over 9 bases. The CDR3 is 14 residues long. From germline, CDR1 is MNHEY and CDR2 SVGAGI. Germline trimming cut 5 bases from V and 3 bases from J; bases unmatched to any gene: 5. CDR3 sequence (DNA): TGTGCCAGCAGTCTAGCGGGATCCCTCTACGAGCAGTACTTC. Amino acid sequence: CASSLAGSLYEQYF.

The chain couples TRBV27 to TRBJ1-1, with 8 bases fitting TRBD1. J lost 11 bases, V lost 3 bases, and 11 bases had no gene match. Germline values: CDR1 MNHEY, CDR2 SMNVEV (reference sequence). CDR3 size: 14 residues. This CDR3 is CASSFENSQGVAFF. The DNA for the CDR3 is TGTGCCAGCAGTTTCGAAAATTCACAGGGGGTGGCTTTCTTT.

The chain carries TRBV5-1 and TRBJ2-5; 12 bases agree with TRBD2. There are 15 residues in the CDR3. V lost 2 bases and J lost 4; bases outside the gene matches: 3. Germline CDR1 reads SGHRS; CDR2 reads YFSETQ. CDR3 sequence (DNA): TGCGCCAGCAGCTTCCCGACTAGCGGGAGAGAGACCCAGTACTTC. Amino acid sequence: CASSFPTSGRETQYF.

There are a few counts of this clone. The chain couples TRBV7-7 to TRBJ2-7; maybe TRBD2 (7 bases). V was cut by 5 bases and J by 0 bases, with 14 bases left in between. The CDR3 has 15 amino acids. Per the germline V gene, CDR1 is SSHAT and CDR2 is FNYEAQ (reference sequence). CDR3 residues: CASSPGRGSSYEQYF. CDR3 in DNA: TGTGCCAGCAGCCCTGGGAGGGGGAGCTCCTACGAGCAGTACTTC.

A few counts support this clone. This chain uses TRBV2 with TRBJ2-7, with 7 nucleotides matching TRBD1. The CDR3 is 11 residues long. CDR1 is SNHLY, CDR2 FYNNEI, per germline. V shed 7 bases and J 6 bases; nucleotides not matched to a gene: 3. CDR3: CASKGGVEQYF. DNA of the CDR3: TGTGCCAGCAAAGGGGGCGTCGAGCAGTACTTC.

This sequence joins TRBV10-3 and TRBJ2-1, with D perhaps TRBD1 (8 bases). Deletions cut 8 bases from V and 7 bases from J, with 12 bases between. The germline CDR1 and CDR2 sequences are ENHRY and SYGVKD. The CDR3 is 12 residues long. The CDR3 sequence: CAIGQGGNEQFF. CDR3 DNA sequence: TGTGCCATCGGACAGGGAGGGAATGAGCAGTTCTTC.

This clone was seen a handful of times. The chain combines TRBV27 with TRBJ1-5; D is uncertain. Germline V gives CDR1 MNHEY, CDR2 SMNVEV (reference sequence). This CDR3 spans 15 amino acids. Trimming cost V 8 bases and J 7 bases, with 21 bases left between them. In nucleotides, the CDR3 is TGTGCCAGCGCGACTGGGGTGATAGGGAACCAGCCCCAGCATTTT. Protein sequence: CASATGVIGNQPQHF.

The chain links TRBV10-3 to TRBJ2-3; 7 bases line up with TRBD2. Germline values: CDR1 ENHRY, CDR2 SYGVKD. The ends lost 10 bases at V and 5 bases at J; junction bases unmatched: 12. CDR3 length equals 14 residues. The chain's CDR3 is CATSSGGPEDTQYF. The CDR3 DNA sequence: TGTGCCACCTCTAGCGGAGGCCCGGAAGATACGCAGTATTTT.

There are a few counts of this clone. The chain uses TRBV7-6 and TRBJ2-2, with unresolved D. Germline V gives CDR1 SGHVS, CDR2 FNYEAQ. Trimming took 1 base from V and 6 from J, leaving 3 bases between them. The CDR3 runs to 12 residues. In DNA form, the CDR3 reads TGTGCCAGCAGCTTAGGAGCCGGGGAGCTGTTTTTT. Protein: CASSLGAGELFF.

This clone was counted once. The J gene is TRBJ1-2, the V gene TRBV6-1; 9 bases agree with TRBD1. Unmatched junction bases numbered 3, after V lost 0 bases and J lost 4 bases. Germline CDR1 and CDR2: MNHNS and SASEGT. This CDR3 has 15 amino acids. This CDR3 reads CASSEAGQGSYGYTF. In DNA, the CDR3 is TGTGCCAGCAGTGAAGCCGGACAGGGGAGCTATGGCTACACCTTC.